This TCR beta chain was identified in a study of blood T cell repertoires in COVID-19. In the study overall: Samples came from the United States, Italy and Spain, spanning acute and convalescent COVID-19. Sources were T cells, B-cell-depleted T cells, or PBMCs; the material itself was cDNA or gDNA.

In the source study's methods: The authors estimated nucleated cell counts from reference gene primer amplification. Generated by immunoSEQ multiplex PCR, the TCRdb table keeps only in-frame clones and is missing some. The V and J calls and clone size were taken over from that table, and D and trimming were inferred from the DNA. The data contain over 80,000 clones, around three quarters of them singletons. The CDR3 consists of 13 residues. The V segment lost 8 bases and the J segment 3 bases; nucleotides outside the gene matches: 2. The receptor was derived from a woman aged 70-85 years with acute or convalescent COVID-19. The rearrangement joins TRBV12-3 or TRBV12-4 to TRBJ2-3; 10 bases agree with TRBD1. Sequencing was carried out using peripheral blood. CDR3 residues: CASWGQGTDTQYF. For the CDR3, the DNA is TGTGCCAGCTGGGGACAGGGGACAGATACGCAGTATTTT.